The entry below gives a single T cell receptor (beta chain) sequence along with its context. Seattle-derived patients entered the study during active infection and were followed longitudinally. This record comes from a study of blood T cell repertoires in COVID-19. Only in-frame clones appear in the TCRdb table, and some are missing; sequencing was by immunoSEQ multiplex PCR. The sample consists of roughly 170,000 clones, 79% of them appearing once. This CDR3 spans 14 amino acids. With 5 bases removed from V and 6 bases from J, the gap between germline ends came to 15 bases. Germline CDR1 is MDHEN and CDR2 is SYDVKM.

Sequencing input: peripheral blood. The TCR sequence derives from a woman aged 55-70 years with COVID-19, enrolled during active disease. V and J are TRBV28 and TRBJ2-3; a possible D gene is TRBD1 (6 bases). As DNA, the CDR3 is TGTGCCAGCAGTCAACAGGGTCGGATGGATACGCAGTATTTT. Amino acid sequence: CASSQQGRMDTQYF. The variable domain in full, completed from reference TRBV28 and TRBJ2-3, reads DVKVTQSSRYLVKRTGEKVFLECVQDMDHENMFWYRQDPGLGLRLIYFSYDVKMKEKGDIPEGYSVSREKKERFSLILESASTNQTSMYLCASSQQGRMDTQYFGPGTRLTVL.